This entry features one T cell receptor beta chain sequence. Its cognate antigen is unknown. This sample is part of a study of shared clonotypes between healthy human individuals. Study observations and caveats: Among donors, the sharing of clonotypes was expected to be influenced by sequencing depth. Few donors limited the genetic and exposure-history diversity represented. Among a few donors, 4.5% to 5.5% of naive CD4 clonotypes were found in common.

The V and J ends lost 4 bases and 6 bases, in that order; junction bases with no gene match: 6. CDR1 is MDHEN, CDR2 SYDVKM, per germline. The CDR3 length is 14 residues. The assay was immunoSEQ multiplex PCR, and TCRdb's table has in-frame clones only and misses some. The sample records 2 million to 2.5 million clones, around 95% being singletons. Source material: naive CD4+ T cells sorted from blood. Subset: CD45RA+ positively selected. This TCR was sampled from a man between 18 and 35 years old in good health. The chain couples TRBV28 to TRBJ1-2; TRBD1 agrees at 9 bases. The CDR3 DNA reads TGTGCCAGCAGTTCGGGACAGGGTTTCGATGGCTACACCTTC. Its protein is CASSSGQGFDGYTF.